This T cell receptor (beta chain) was observed in a study of OX40 agonist ivuxolimab in advanced cancers. The overall study: Dose-escalation patients had hepatocellular carcinoma, melanoma, renal cell or head and neck cancer.

The data were produced by immunoSEQ multiplex PCR, yet TCRdb's version contains in-frame clones alone and is incomplete. The sample yields tens of thousands of clones, around 90% seen once. V lost 5 bases, J lost 0 bases, and 7 bases lay in between. Germline values: CDR1 SGHRS, CDR2 YFSETQ. This CDR3 has 13 amino acids. The chain combines TRBV5-1 with TRBJ2-3; D ambiguous. The sequence came from an adult with an advanced solid tumor such as melanoma, head and neck, liver or kidney cancer. The material was CD4+ or CD8+ T cells sorted from blood, obtained in a trial of the OX40 agonist ivuxolimab. CDR3 coding DNA: TGCGCCAGCAGTGGCGGAAGCACAGATACGCAGTATTTT. Protein: CASSGGSTDTQYF.